The 9 T cell receptor beta chains below were found in one sample sequenced in a study of control samples from healthy donors and cancer patients. Using immunoSEQ multiplex PCR, the repertoire was profiled, and TCRdb retains in-frame clones only, with some absent. The profile shows approximately 140,000 clones, 89% of them singletons. The sequencing input was PBMCs. These receptors originate from a man aged 45-60 years with head and neck cancer.

Only a few counts were recorded for this clone. The chain uses TRBV7-9 and TRBJ2-1, with D tentatively TRBD2 (6 bases). The ends were cut back, 0 bases at V and 6 bases at J, with 15 bases in the middle. Germline V lookup: CDR1 SEHNR, CDR2 FQNEAQ (reference sequence). The CDR3 is 16 residues long. In nucleotides, the CDR3 is TGTGCCAGCAGCTTAGCGGGGCGAGGGACTTCCAATGAGCAGTTCTTC. It specifies CASSLAGRGTSNEQFF.

The chain is built from TRBV19 and TRBJ2-3; D ambiguous. In germline, CDR1 is LNHDA, CDR2 SQIVND (reference sequence). The CDR3 length is 12 residues. Deletions cut 6 bases from V and 0 bases from J, with 4 bases between. The chain's CDR3 is CASRESTDTQYF. The CDR3 region has the DNA TGTGCCAGTAGGGAGAGCACAGATACGCAGTATTTT.

The V gene is TRBV5-1, the J gene TRBJ2-2; D is undetermined. V was cut by 0 bases and J by 1 base, with 4 bases left in between. The CDR3 extends over 14 amino acids. Germline lookup yields CDR1 SGHRS and CDR2 YFSETQ. CDR3 coding DNA: TGCGCCAGCAGCTTGGCTCAGAACACCGGGGAGCTGTTTTTT. It yields the protein CASSLAQNTGELFF.

The rearrangement links TRBV10-2 to TRBJ2-1; 11 nucleotides line up with TRBD2. This CDR3 region has 17 residues. Germline CDR1 reads WSHSY; CDR2 reads SAAADI. Germline trimming cut 8 bases from V and 0 bases from J; bases unmatched to any gene: 9. The CDR3 here is CASAPGTSGSSYNEQFF. The DNA of the CDR3 is TGCGCCAGCGCCCCCGGGACTAGCGGAAGCTCCTACAATGAGCAGTTCTTC.

V is TRBV10-1 and J is TRBJ1-5; D uncertain. The CDR3 runs 12 residues. In germline, CDR1 is WNHNN, CDR2 SYGVQD (reference sequence). Between the trimmed V and J ends, which lost 10 bases and 0 bases, there was a span of 7 bases. The CDR3 DNA reads as TGCGCCAACGGAGGTAGCAATCAGCCCCAGCATTTT. The encoded protein is CANGGSNQPQHF.

The gene calls are TRBV19 and TRBJ1-1; D remains unclear. Trimming pared 5 bases from V and 1 base from J, leaving 14 bases between. This CDR3 has 15 residues. CDR1 and CDR2 (germline): LNHDA, SQIVND (reference sequence). DNA for the CDR3: TGTGCCAGTAGTCCCCTGACTAGTGGGAACACTGAAGCTTTCTTT. Protein product: CASSPLTSGNTEAFF.

In DNA form, the CDR3 reads TGTGCCAGCAGCCCGGGACAGGGAGGCTTCGATAATTCACCCCTCCACTTT. Protein product: CASSPGQGGFDNSPLHF. The V and J genes are TRBV5-8 and TRBJ1-6; 9 nucleotides line up with TRBD1. CDR3 length: 17 amino acids. Germline V gene data show CDR1 as SGHTS and CDR2 as YDEGEE. With V trimmed by 4 bases and J by 5 bases, 10 bases remained unmatched.

The rearrangement links TRBV12-3 or TRBV12-4 to TRBJ1-2; tentatively, D is TRBD1 (6 bases). The CDR3 totals 13 residues. Trimming shortened V by 6 bases and J by 4 bases, and 12 bases separated the two germline ends. The CDR3 is CASSVSGAYGYTF. CDR3 nucleotide sequence: TGTGCCAGCAGCGTTTCAGGGGCCTATGGCTACACCTTC.

This sequence joins TRBV18 and TRBJ2-7; perhaps D is TRBD1 or TRBD2 (6 bases each). Deletions cut 3 bases from V and 6 bases from J, with 12 bases between. The germline CDR1 and CDR2 sequences are KGHSH and LQKENI. CDR3 length equals 13 residues. The CDR3: CASSPRDTSEQYF. As DNA, the CDR3 is TGTGCCAGCTCACCGCGGGACACTAGCGAGCAGTACTTC.